The source of this T cell receptor beta chain is a study of blood T cell repertoires in COVID-19. Study in general: Samples representing acute and convalescent COVID-19 were sourced from the United States, Italy and Spain. Sources were T cells, B-cell-depleted T cells, or PBMCs; the material itself was cDNA or gDNA.

V dropped 5 bases and J dropped 3; count of bases not matched to a gene: 4. The germline V gene encodes CDR1 SGHTA and CDR2 FQGNSA. There are 14 residues in the CDR3. The table came from immunoSEQ multiplex PCR; TCRdb's copy has only in-frame clones and leaves some out. In the table there are approximately 360,000 clones, roughly 90% of which are singletons. The clonotype was recovered from a woman in her twenties or thirties with acute COVID-19. The rearrangement uses TRBV7-2 and TRBJ2-4, with TRBD1 matching over 7 bases. The sample comprised PBMCs or T cells enriched from blood (not recorded which). CDR3 sequence reads: CASSANRGKNIQYF. The CDR3 DNA reads TGTGCCAGCAGCGCTAACAGGGGCAAAAACATTCAGTACTTC.